A single sample is the source of the 27 T cell receptor beta chains below, sequenced in a study of T cell clones after liver transplantation. Sequenced by immunoSEQ multiplex PCR; TCRdb stores in-frame clones only, minus some. The sample lists roughly 53,000 clones, over 60% occurring once. The sequencing here drew on CD4+ T cells from blood, taken at the 22-month timepoint. Receptor source: a human patient who received a liver transplant. Some T cells may arise from the graft donor.

The rearrangement joins TRBV13 to TRBJ2-7, with 11 bases that match TRBD1. The CDR3 is made up of 15 amino acids. V was clipped by 3 bases and J by 7 bases; unmatched bases: 8. The germline V gene encodes CDR1 PRHDT and CDR2 FYEKMQ (reference sequence). CDR3 sequence (DNA): TGTGCCAGCAGCTTCTCGGGACAGGGGGATAGGGAGCAGTACTTC. It specifies CASSFSGQGDREQYF.

Only one count was recorded for this clone. V is TRBV2 and J is TRBJ1-5; TRBD1 might be the D (6 bases). CDR1 and CDR2 from the germline V gene are SNHLY and FYNNEI. This CDR3 has 19 amino acids. V gave up 1 base and J gave up 0 bases, with 19 bases separating them. The CDR3 DNA reads as TGTGCCAGCAGTGAAGGGGGGGCCCAATCCCTTTATAGCAATCAGCCCCAGCATTTT. Translation gives CASSEGGAQSLYSNQPQHF.

In this sample, this clone turned up a few times. The chain carries TRBV11-2 and TRBJ2-1; D gene uncertain. The V gene lost 0 bases and the J gene lost 9 bases, with 12 bases spanning the gap. CDR3 length equals 14 residues. Looked up from germline, CDR1 is SGHAT and CDR2 is FQNNGV. The CDR3 nucleotides read TGTGCCAGCAGCTTAGATCGGACGGTCCGTGAGCAGTTCTTC. Its translation: CASSLDRTVREQFF.

The rearrangement links TRBV7-6 to TRBJ1-2; D perhaps matches TRBD1 (5 bases). Germline V lookup: CDR1 SGHVS, CDR2 FNYEAQ. V lost 2 bases and J 7 bases, leaving 11 bases between the germline ends. The CDR3 loop spans 13 amino acids. The CDR3 DNA reads TGTGCCAGCAGCTTATACCAGGGTAGTGGCTACACCTTC. Amino acid sequence: CASSLYQGSGYTF.

The chain links TRBV15 to TRBJ2-5, with D possibly called TRBD1 or TRBD2 (5 bases each). Trimming took 3 bases from V and 4 from J, leaving 12 bases between them. Germline CDR1 LNHNV, CDR2 YYDKDF (reference sequence). The CDR3 length is 14 residues. The CDR3 spells CATSRGLAGETQYF. The CDR3 DNA sequence: TGTGCCACCAGCAGGGGGCTAGCCGGAGAGACCCAGTACTTC.

This chain uses TRBV5-1 with TRBJ2-2, with D possibly TRBD2 on 6 matching bases. V lost 5 bases and J lost 0, with 11 bases in between. This CDR3 is 15 amino acids long. The germline V gene has CDR1 SGHRS and CDR2 YFSETQ. CDR3 DNA: TGCGCCAGCAGTCTGGAGGGCCCGAACACCGGGGAGCTGTTTTTT. Amino acid sequence: CASSLEGPNTGELFF.

The table lists this clone with a count of one. The rearrangement links TRBV4-2 to TRBJ2-1; 9 bases match TRBD2. The CDR3 consists of 17 residues. Trimming at V came to 0 bases and at J to 5 bases, leaving 8 bases not matched to a gene. Germline V CDR1 and CDR2: LGHNA, YNFKEQ. For the CDR3, the DNA is TGTGCCAGCAGCCAAGATCAAGCTAGCGGGGCTAACAATGAGCAGTTCTTC. It specifies CASSQDQASGANNEQFF.

This clone was seen more than once but under ten times. This chain links TRBV7-2 with TRBJ1-1; D not certain. The CDR3 totals 13 residues. Trimming pared 2 bases from V and 4 bases from J, leaving 8 bases between. Germline loops: CDR1 SGHTA, CDR2 FQGNSA. The CDR3 DNA is TGTGCCAGCAGCTTACAGGCGGGCACTGAAGCTTTCTTT. Encoded protein: CASSLQAGTEAFF.

The J gene is TRBJ1-2, the V gene TRBV29-1; D is ambiguous. Trimming took off 4 bases at V and 4 bases at J, with 13 bases between the two ends. The CDR3 spans 13 residues. In germline, CDR1 is SQVTM, CDR2 ANQGSEA. The CDR3 region is CSVGRGSGYGYTF. In nucleotides, the CDR3 is TGCAGCGTTGGTCGAGGGTCGGGCTATGGCTACACCTTC.

CDR3: CASSKETRTESSYGYTF. CDR3 DNA sequence: TGTGCCAGCAGCAAAGAAACCAGGACAGAATCGTCCTATGGCTACACCTTC. V and J are TRBV21-1 and TRBJ1-2; TRBD1 is taken as the D call from the table, unchecked against the DNA. TRBV21-1 is tagged as a pseudogene. There are 17 residues in the CDR3.

The chain joins TRBV5-8 to TRBJ1-3, with D uncertain. The CDR3 runs to 12 residues. The V gene's germline CDR1 is SGHTS and CDR2 YDEGEE. V lost 6 bases, J lost 1 base, and 5 bases lay in between. The CDR3: CASTESGNTIYF. The CDR3 coding sequence is TGTGCCAGCACCGAGTCTGGAAACACCATATATTTT.

This chain connects TRBV10-3 to TRBJ2-2; 7 nucleotides align to TRBD1. Germline-derived CDR1 and CDR2 are ENHRY and SYGVKD. V gave up 9 bases and J gave up 0 bases; unmatched junction bases: 10. The CDR3 consists of 16 residues. The CDR3, as DNA: TGTGCCATACAACCCCAGGGGGTGACGAACACCGGGGAGCTGTTTTTT. Translation gives CAIQPQGVTNTGELFF.

This clone was observed a few times. The chain couples TRBV5-4 to TRBJ2-7; D gene ambiguous. V gave up 7 bases and J gave up 0 bases, with 17 bases separating them. This CDR3 comprises 15 residues. Germline loops: CDR1 SGHNT, CDR2 YYREEE (reference sequence). CDR3 DNA: TGTGCCAGCTCCTTGAGGCTCAAGAGCTCCTACGAGCAGTACTTC. It encodes CASSLRLKSSYEQYF.

The chain uses TRBV18 and TRBJ1-1; maybe TRBD1 (5 bases). CDR1 and CDR2 (germline): KGHSH, LQKENI. Trimming removed 3 bases from V and 1 base from J, with 12 bases in between. The CDR3 has 15 residues. This CDR3 reads CASSPPGGGNTEAFF. CDR3 nucleotides: TGTGCCAGCTCACCCCCGGGCGGGGGGAACACTGAAGCTTTCTTT.

The chain is built from TRBV5-1 and TRBJ2-5; the D is unclear. Germline-derived CDR1 and CDR2 are SGHRS and YFSETQ. The V and J ends lost 1 base and 5 bases respectively, with 12 bases between them. This CDR3 region has 14 residues. CDR3 nucleotides: TGCGCCAGCAGCTTGAGGGTAGATATGGAGACCCAGTACTTC. Encoded protein: CASSLRVDMETQYF.

The chain recombines TRBV4-2 with TRBJ1-2, with 7 bases matching TRBD1. From germline, CDR1 is LGHNA and CDR2 YNFKEQ. The CDR3 contains 15 residues. The ends lost 4 bases at V and 4 bases at J; junction bases unmatched: 9. The CDR3 spells CASSLTGMGIYGYTF. In nucleotides, the CDR3 is TGTGCCAGCAGCCTGACAGGGATGGGGATCTATGGCTACACCTTC.

The V call is TRBV7-2, the J call TRBJ2-2; D ambiguous. The CDR3 runs 14 residues. CDR1 is SGHTA and CDR2 is FQGNSA in the germline V gene. Trimming took off 2 bases at V and 5 bases at J, with 9 bases between the two ends. Here the CDR3 DNA reads TGTGCCAGCAGCTTAATTGATGTGACCGGGGAGCTGTTTTTT. Amino acids: CASSLIDVTGELFF.

This chain uses TRBV6-4 with TRBJ2-2; TRBD1 agrees at 7 bases. The germline gives CDR1 MRHNA, CDR2 SNTAGT. The CDR3 is 15 residues long. The V gene end was trimmed by 5 bases and the J gene end by 6 bases; junction bases not matched to a gene: 9. The CDR3 DNA sequence: TGTGCCAGCAGTCCCGACAGGGTTGCTGCCGGGGAGCTGTTTTTT. Amino acids: CASSPDRVAAGELFF.

The chain couples TRBV7-2 to TRBJ1-2, with D perhaps matching TRBD1 (6 bases). Germline V CDR1 and CDR2: SGHTA, FQGNSA. V lost 5 bases, J lost 7 bases, and 17 bases lay in between. The CDR3 has 14 amino acids. The CDR3 loop reads CASSPGAGAVGYTF. The DNA for the CDR3 is TGTGCCAGCAGCCCCGGTGCGGGGGCTGTTGGCTACACCTTC.

The chain recombines TRBV27 with TRBJ1-5, with D possibly TRBD1 on 5 matching bases. This CDR3 region has 14 residues. Germline CDR1 is MNHEY and CDR2 is SMNVEV (reference sequence). V shed 6 bases and J shed 7 bases, with 16 bases lying between them. Here the CDR3 DNA reads TGTGCCAGCAGCCCCGGACCGCCAGGGCAGCCCCAGCATTTT. Translating it yields CASSPGPPGQPQHF.

The chain carries TRBV18 and TRBJ1-1; no firm D call. The CDR3 extends over 16 amino acids. V was clipped by 0 bases and J by 1 base, with 12 bases between them. Germline CDR1 KGHSH, CDR2 LQKENI. The CDR3 region has the DNA TGTGCCAGCTCACCACCATCGGTCAGTTCGAACACTGAAGCTTTCTTT. As protein: CASSPPSVSSNTEAFF.

This clone was seen only a few times. This chain connects TRBV12-5 to TRBJ1-5; perhaps TRBD1 as D (5 bases). Trimming left V 3 bases short and J 7 bases short, with 10 bases between. The CDR3 sequence is 13 residues long. The germline V gene has CDR1 LGHNT and CDR2 FRNRAP. In nucleotides, the CDR3 is TGTGCTAGTGGTTTAGACAGTCGGCAGCCCCAGCATTTT. This translates into CASGLDSRQPQHF.

The chain has TRBV9 and TRBJ2-3, with a weak D call TRBD1 (6 bases). The CDR3 extends over 14 amino acids. Trimming stripped 7 bases from V and 2 bases from J, with 14 bases between. Germline V CDR1 and CDR2: SGDLS, YYNGEE. CDR3 DNA sequence: TGTGCCAGCGGGGGCATTTACGCCACAGATACGCAGTATTTT. Amino acid sequence: CASGGIYATDTQYF.

The CDR3 nucleotides are TGTGCCAGCAAGGACAGGGGATCCTACGAGCAGTACTTC. Its translation: CASKDRGSYEQYF. The genes are TRBV2 and TRBJ2-7, with 9 bases lining up with TRBD1. Trimming at V came to 7 bases and at J to 1 base, leaving 2 bases not matched to a gene. CDR1 and CDR2 from the germline V gene are SNHLY and FYNNEI. The CDR3 has 13 amino acids. Combining the CDR3 with reference TRBV2 and TRBJ2-7 gives the whole variable domain EPEVTQTPSHQVTQMGQEVILRCVPISNHLYFYWYRQILGQKVEFLVSFYNNEISEKSEIFDDQFSVERPDGSNFTLKIRSTKLEDSAMYFCASKDRGSYEQYFGPGTRLTVT.

The chain carries TRBV11-2 and TRBJ2-1; D uncertain. Trimming stripped 1 base from V and 0 bases from J, with 7 bases between. Germline V gives CDR1 SGHAT, CDR2 FQNNGV. The CDR3 is 15 amino acids. The CDR3 coding sequence is TGTGCCAGCAGCTTAGGGGGAAGCTCCTACAATGAGCAGTTCTTC. It yields the protein CASSLGGSSYNEQFF.

This clone has more than one count but fewer than ten. The J gene is TRBJ2-1, the V gene TRBV11-1; D possibly corresponds to TRBD2 (6 bases). The germline gives CDR1 SGHAT, CDR2 FQDESV (reference sequence). The CDR3 has 13 residues. The germline V and J ends were trimmed by 4 bases and 12 bases, with 16 bases remaining between them. For the CDR3, the DNA is TGTGCCAGCAGCTCTTACTATGTGGGGGGGCAGTTCTTC. This codes for CASSSYYVGGQFF.

The V and J genes are TRBV2 and TRBJ2-1; no clear D gene. The germline gives CDR1 SNHLY, CDR2 FYNNEI. CDR3 length: 11 residues. Trimming pared 7 bases from V and 9 bases from J, leaving 10 bases between. The CDR3 DNA sequence: TGTGCCAGCATGGGTCCGAGTGAGCAGTTCTTC. The encoded protein is CASMGPSEQFF.